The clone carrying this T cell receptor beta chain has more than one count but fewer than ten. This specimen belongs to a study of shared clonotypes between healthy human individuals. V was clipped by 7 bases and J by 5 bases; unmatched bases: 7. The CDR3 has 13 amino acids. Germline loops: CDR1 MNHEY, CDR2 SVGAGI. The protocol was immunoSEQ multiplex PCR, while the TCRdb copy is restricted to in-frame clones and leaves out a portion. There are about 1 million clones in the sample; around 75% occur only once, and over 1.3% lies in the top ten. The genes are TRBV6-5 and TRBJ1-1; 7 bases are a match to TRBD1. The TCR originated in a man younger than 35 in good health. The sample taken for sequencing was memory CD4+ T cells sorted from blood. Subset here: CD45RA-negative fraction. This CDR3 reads CASKKTGITEAFF. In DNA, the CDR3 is TGTGCCAGCAAGAAGACAGGGATAACTGAAGCTTTCTTT.